A single sample is the source of the 2 T cell receptor beta chains below, sequenced in a study of blood T cells in healthy people across ages. Next came a second PCR, run for about 7 to 12 cycles, which used a sample-barcoded 5' primer along with a J-beta primer mix. TCRdb called the 5' RACE reads again in MiXCR, with one record for every CDR3 protein. The table includes roughly 2 million distinct CDR3 sequences, just under 50% detected once. Sequenced: blood. These TCRs come from a woman aged 35 to 49 in good health.

This clonotype has just a few counts. V is TRBV4-3 and J is TRBJ2-1; 7 bases are a match to TRBD1. Germline V gene data show CDR1 as LGHNA and CDR2 as YSLEER. Trimming took 0 bases from V and 10 from J; bases not matched to a gene: 9. The CDR3 has 15 residues. CDR3 DNA sequence: TGCGCCAGCAGCCAAGATCCTGGGACAGCCGACGAGCAGTTCTTC. Protein: CASSQDPGTADEQFF.

J is TRBJ2-3 and V is TRBV6-5, with 8 bases aligning to TRBD2. This CDR3 is 15 amino acids long. With 0 bases clipped from V and 2 bases from J, the junction kept 1 base outside the gene matches. Germline V gene sequence: CDR1 MNHEY, CDR2 SVGAGI. The CDR3 is CASSYSGLVTDTQYF. CDR3 DNA: TGTGCCAGCAGTTACTCGGGACTAGTCACAGATACGCAGTATTTT.